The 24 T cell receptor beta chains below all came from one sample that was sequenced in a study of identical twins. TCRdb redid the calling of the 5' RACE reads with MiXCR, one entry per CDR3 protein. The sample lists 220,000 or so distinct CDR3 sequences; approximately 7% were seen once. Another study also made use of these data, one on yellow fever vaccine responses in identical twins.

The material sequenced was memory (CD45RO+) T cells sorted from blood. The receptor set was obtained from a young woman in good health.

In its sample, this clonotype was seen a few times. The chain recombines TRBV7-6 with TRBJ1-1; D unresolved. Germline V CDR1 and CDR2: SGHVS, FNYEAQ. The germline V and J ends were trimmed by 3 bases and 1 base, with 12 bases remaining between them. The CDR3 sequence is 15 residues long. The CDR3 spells CASSFAPNPNTEAFF. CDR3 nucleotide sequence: TGTGCCAGCAGCTTCGCCCCCAACCCGAACACTGAAGCTTTCTTT.

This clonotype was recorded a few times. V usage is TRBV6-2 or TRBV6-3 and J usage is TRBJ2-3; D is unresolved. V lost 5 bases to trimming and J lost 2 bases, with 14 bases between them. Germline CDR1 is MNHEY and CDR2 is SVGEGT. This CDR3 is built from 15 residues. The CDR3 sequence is CASSGITPNTDTQYF. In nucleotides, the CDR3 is TGTGCCAGCAGTGGCATAACTCCAAACACAGATACGCAGTATTTT.

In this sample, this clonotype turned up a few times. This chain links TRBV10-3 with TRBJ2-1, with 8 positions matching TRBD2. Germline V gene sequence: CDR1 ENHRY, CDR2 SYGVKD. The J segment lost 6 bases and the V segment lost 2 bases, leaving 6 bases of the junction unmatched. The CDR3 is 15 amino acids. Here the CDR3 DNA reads TGTGCCATCAGTGAGGATGGCGGGGGGAGCAATGAGCAGTTCTTC. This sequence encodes CAISEDGGGSNEQFF.

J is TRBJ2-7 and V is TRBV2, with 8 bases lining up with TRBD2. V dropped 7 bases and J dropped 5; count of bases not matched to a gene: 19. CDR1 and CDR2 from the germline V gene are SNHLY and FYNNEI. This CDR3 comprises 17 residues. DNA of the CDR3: TGTGCCAGCATTGGAGTCCCGCCGGGACTAGTTGCTGACGAGCAGTACTTC. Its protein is CASIGVPPGLVADEQYF.

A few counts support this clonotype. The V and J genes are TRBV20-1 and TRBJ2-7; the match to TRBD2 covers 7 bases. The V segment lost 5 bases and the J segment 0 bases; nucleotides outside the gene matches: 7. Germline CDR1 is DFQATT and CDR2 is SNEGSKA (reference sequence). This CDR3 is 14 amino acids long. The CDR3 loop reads CSAAHRGSSYEQYF. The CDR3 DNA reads TGCAGTGCTGCCCATCGCGGGAGCTCCTACGAGCAGTACTTC.

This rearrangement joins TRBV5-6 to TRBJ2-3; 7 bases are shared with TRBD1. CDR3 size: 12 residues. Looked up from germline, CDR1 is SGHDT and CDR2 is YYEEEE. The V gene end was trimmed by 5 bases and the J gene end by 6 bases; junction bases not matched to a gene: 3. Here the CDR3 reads CASRQQGDTQYF. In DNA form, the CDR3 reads TGTGCCAGCAGACAACAGGGGGATACGCAGTATTTT.

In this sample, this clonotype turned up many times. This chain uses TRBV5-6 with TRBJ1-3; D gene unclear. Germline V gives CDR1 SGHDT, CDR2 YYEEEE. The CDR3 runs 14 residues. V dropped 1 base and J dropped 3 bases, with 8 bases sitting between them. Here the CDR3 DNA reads TGTGCCAGCAGCTTGCCTCAGCTTGGAAACACCATATATTTT. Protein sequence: CASSLPQLGNTIYF. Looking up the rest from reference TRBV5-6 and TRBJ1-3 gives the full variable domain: DAGVTQSPTHLIKTRGQQVTLRCSPKSGHDTVSWYQQALGQGPQFIFQYYEEEERQRGNFPDRFSGHQFPNYSSELNVNALLLGDSALYLCASSLPQLGNTIYFGEGSWLTVV.

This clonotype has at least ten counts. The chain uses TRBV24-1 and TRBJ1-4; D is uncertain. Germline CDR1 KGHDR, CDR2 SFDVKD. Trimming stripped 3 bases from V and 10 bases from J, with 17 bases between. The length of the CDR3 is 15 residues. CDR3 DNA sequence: TGTGCCACCAGTGATCTGGGAGTTCAGAGTGGAAAACTGTTTTTT. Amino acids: CATSDLGVQSGKLFF.

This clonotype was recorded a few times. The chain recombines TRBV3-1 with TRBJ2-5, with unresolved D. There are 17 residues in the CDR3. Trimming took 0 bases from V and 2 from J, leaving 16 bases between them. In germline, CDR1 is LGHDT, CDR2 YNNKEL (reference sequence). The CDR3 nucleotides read TGTGCCAGCAGCCAAGATTTACCGGTGGTCCAACAAGAGACCCAGTACTTC. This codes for CASSQDLPVVQQETQYF.

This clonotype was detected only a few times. CDR3 residues: CASSLVSSEKLFF. As DNA, the CDR3 is TGTGCCAGCAGCTTAGTGTCTAGTGAAAAACTGTTTTTT. The chain combines TRBV7-9 with TRBJ1-4; D uncertain. The CDR3 contains 13 residues. The V gene lost 1 base and the J gene lost 7 bases, with 7 bases spanning the gap. CDR1 is SEHNR, CDR2 FQNEAQ, per germline (reference sequence).

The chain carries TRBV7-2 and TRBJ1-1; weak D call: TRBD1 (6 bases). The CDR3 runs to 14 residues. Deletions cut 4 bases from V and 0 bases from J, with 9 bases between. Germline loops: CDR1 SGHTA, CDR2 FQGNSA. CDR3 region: CASSYHRVNTEAFF. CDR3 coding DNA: TGTGCCAGCAGCTACCACAGGGTGAACACTGAAGCTTTCTTT.

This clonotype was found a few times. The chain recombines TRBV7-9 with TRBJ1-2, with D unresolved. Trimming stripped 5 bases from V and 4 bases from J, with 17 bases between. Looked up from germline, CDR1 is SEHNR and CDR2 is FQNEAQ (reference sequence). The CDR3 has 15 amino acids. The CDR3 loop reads CASSPPGGQPYGYTF. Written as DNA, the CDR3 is TGTGCCAGCAGCCCACCCGGAGGGCAGCCCTATGGCTACACCTTC.

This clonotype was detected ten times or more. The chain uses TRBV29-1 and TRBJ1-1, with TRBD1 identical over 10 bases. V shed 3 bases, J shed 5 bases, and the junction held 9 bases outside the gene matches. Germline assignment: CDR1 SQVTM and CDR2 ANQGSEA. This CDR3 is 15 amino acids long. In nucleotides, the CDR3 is TGCAGCGTTGACAAGACAGACAGGGGGCGGACTGAAGCTTTCTTT. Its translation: CSVDKTDRGRTEAFF. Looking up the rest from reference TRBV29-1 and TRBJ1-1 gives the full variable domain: SAVISQKPSRDICQRGTSLTIQCQVDSQVTMMFWYRQQPGQSLTLIATANQGSEATYESGFVIDKFPISRPNLTFSTLTVSNMSPEDSSIYLCSVDKTDRGRTEAFFGQGTRLTVV.

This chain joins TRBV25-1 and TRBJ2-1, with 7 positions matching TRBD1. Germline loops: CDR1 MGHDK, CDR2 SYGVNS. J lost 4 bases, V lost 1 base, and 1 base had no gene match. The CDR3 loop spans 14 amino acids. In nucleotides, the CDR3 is TGTGCCAGCAGTGAATGGGACAGTTACAATGAGCAGTTCTTC. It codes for CASSEWDSYNEQFF.

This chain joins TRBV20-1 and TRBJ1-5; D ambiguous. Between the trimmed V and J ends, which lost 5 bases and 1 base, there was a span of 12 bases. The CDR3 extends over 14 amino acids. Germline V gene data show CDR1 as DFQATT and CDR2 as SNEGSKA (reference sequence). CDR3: CSASLPRSNQPQHF. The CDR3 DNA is TGCAGTGCTTCCCTGCCCCGCAGCAATCAGCCCCAGCATTTT.

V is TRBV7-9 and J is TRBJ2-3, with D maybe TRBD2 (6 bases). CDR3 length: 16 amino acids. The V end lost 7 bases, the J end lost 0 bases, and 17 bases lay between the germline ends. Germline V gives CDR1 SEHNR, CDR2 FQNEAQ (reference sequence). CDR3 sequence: CASKRLRAGSTDTQYF. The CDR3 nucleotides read TGTGCCAGCAAGCGTCTCCGGGCGGGAAGCACAGATACGCAGTATTTT.

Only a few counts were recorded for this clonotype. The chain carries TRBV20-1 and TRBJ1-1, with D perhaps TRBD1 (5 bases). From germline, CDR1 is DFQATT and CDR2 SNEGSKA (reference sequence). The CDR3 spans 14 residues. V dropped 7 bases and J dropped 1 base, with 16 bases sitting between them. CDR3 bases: TGCAGTGGTAAACAGGCCTCGGGGAACACTGAAGCTTTCTTT. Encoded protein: CSGKQASGNTEAFF.

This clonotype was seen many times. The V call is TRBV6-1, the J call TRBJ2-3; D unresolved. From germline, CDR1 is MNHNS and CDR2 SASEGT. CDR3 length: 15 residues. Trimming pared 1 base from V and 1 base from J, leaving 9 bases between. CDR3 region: CASSEEGIRTDTQYF. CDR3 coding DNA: TGTGCCAGCAGTGAAGAAGGGATTCGCACAGATACGCAGTATTTT.

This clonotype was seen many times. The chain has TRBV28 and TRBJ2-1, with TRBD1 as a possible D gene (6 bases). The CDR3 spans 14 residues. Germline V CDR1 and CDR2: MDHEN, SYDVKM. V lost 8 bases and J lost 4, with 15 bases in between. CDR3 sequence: CASARPGQYNEQFF. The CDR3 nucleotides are TGTGCCAGCGCACGCCCCGGACAGTACAATGAGCAGTTCTTC.

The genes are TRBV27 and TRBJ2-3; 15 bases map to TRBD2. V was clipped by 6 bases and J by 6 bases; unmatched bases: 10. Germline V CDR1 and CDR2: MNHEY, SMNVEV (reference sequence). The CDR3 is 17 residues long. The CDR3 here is CASSAGTSGRPGDTQYF. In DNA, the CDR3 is TGTGCCAGCAGCGCTGGGACTAGCGGGAGGCCGGGGGATACGCAGTATTTT.

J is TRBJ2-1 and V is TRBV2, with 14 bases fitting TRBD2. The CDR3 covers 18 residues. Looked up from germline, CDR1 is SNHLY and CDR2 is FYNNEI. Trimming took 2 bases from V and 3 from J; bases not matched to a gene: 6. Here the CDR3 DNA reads TGTGCCAGCAGTGAAATTTACGGGACTAGCGGGAGCTACAATGAGCAGTTCTTC. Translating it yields CASSEIYGTSGSYNEQFF.

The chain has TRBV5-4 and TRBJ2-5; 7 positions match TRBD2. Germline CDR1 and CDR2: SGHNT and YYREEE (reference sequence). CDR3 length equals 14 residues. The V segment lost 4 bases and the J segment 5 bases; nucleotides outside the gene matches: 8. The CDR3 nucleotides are TGTGCCAGCAGCCCCGGGACTACCCCCGAGACCCAGTACTTC. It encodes CASSPGTTPETQYF.

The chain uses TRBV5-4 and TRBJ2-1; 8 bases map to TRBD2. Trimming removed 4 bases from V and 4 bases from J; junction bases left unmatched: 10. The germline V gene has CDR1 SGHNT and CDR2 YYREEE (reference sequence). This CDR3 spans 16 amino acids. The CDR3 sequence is CASSLEGPSGYNEQFF. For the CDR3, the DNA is TGTGCCAGCAGCCTCGAGGGTCCTAGCGGGTACAATGAGCAGTTCTTC.

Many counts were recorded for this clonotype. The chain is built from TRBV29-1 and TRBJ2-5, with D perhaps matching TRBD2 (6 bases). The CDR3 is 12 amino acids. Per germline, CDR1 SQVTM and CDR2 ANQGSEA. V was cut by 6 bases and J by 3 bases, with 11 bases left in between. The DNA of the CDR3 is TGCAGCGTGTTCGGCGGGAAAGAGACCCAGTACTTC. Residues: CSVFGGKETQYF.